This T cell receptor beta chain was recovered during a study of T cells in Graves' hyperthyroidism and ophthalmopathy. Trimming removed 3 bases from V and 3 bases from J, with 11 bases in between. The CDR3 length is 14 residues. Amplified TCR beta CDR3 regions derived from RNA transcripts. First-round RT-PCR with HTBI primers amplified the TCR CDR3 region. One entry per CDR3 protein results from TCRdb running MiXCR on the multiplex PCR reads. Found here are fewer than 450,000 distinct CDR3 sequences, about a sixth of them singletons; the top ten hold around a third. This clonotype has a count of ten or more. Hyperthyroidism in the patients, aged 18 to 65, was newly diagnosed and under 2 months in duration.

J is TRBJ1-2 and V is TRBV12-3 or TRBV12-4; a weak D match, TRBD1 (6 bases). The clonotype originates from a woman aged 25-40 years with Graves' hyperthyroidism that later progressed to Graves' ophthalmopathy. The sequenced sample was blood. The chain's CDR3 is CASSLTGSDYGYTF. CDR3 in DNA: TGTGCCAGCAGTTTGACAGGTTCCGACTATGGCTACACCTTC.